A selection of T cell receptor beta chains follows, all from one sample in a study of shared clonotypes between healthy human individuals. The data were produced by immunoSEQ multiplex PCR, yet TCRdb's version contains in-frame clones alone and is incomplete. The table shows hundreds of thousands of clones, with roughly 98% occurring only once. The sequencing sample was made of naive CD8+ T cells sorted from blood. The receptors here all came from a man aged 25 to 45 in good health. The CDR3 runs from the conserved cysteine through the conserved F or W. Only part of the rows carry a size: once, few, many, or a class if the clone is expanded.

14	TRBV2	-	CASSGSHRSYEQYF
11	TRBV6-5	-	CASSYSHEQFF
16	TRBV7-9	once	CASSSSTSGGVNEQFF
15	TRBV6-1	-	CASSEVRQGGQPQHF
12	TRBV15	-	CATSDGSQPQHF
14	TRBV7-2	-	CASSPRGPVGEAFF
17	TRBV2	-	CASSPHQTDSFNQPQHF
12	TRBV13	-	CASSRGGGELFF
11	TRBV29-1	-	CSAGNLYEQYF
16	TRBV27	-	CASSPSSQGNTGELFF
14	TRBV7-6	-	CASSFGGATDTQYF
17	TRBV14	-	CASSQETSGSLQETQYF
17	TRBV14	-	CASSQAPGLAGNNEQFF
13	TRBV10-1	once	CASSVEVNTEAFF
15	TRBV28	-	CASSLGPGSLYGYTF
15	TRBV9	-	CASSVDGREIDTQYF
11	TRBV11-2	-	CASSRTGEQFF
17	TRBV4-1	once	CASSQGEGSLQPYEQYF
14	TRBV6-5	-	CASSLGGSYNEQFF
18	TRBV10-2	-	CASSVTGRSNLPNEKLFF
13	TRBV18	-	CASSPAGGYEQYF
12	TRBV11-2	-	CASSSMKNEQFF
11	TRBV28	once	CATRGPDTQYF
13	TRBV27	-	CASAPSPSYEQYF